These 9 T cell receptor beta chains came from one sample sequenced in a study of blood T cell repertoires in COVID-19. Only in-frame clones appear in the TCRdb table, and some are missing; sequencing was by immunoSEQ multiplex PCR. The sample lists about 130,000 clones, approximately 88% occurring once. The sample was peripheral blood. All receptors derive from a man aged 45-60 years with acute or convalescent COVID-19.

The chain uses TRBV28 and TRBJ2-1; tentatively, D is TRBD2 (5 bases). With 6 bases removed from V and 0 bases from J, the gap between germline ends came to 12 bases. This CDR3 is 15 amino acids long. Looked up from germline, CDR1 is MDHEN and CDR2 is SYDVKM. The CDR3 here is CASSAGFSSYNEQFF. The DNA for the CDR3 is TGTGCCAGCAGCGCGGGCTTTAGCTCCTACAATGAGCAGTTCTTC.

V and J are TRBV7-9 and TRBJ1-1, with 7 bases matching TRBD1. Germline CDR1 reads SEHNR; CDR2 reads FQNEAQ (reference sequence). Trimming took 1 base from V and 4 from J; bases not matched to a gene: 6. The length of the CDR3 is 15 residues. The CDR3 nucleotides read TGTGCCAGCAGCTTAGAGGCGACAGGGCGCACTGAAGCTTTCTTT. It encodes CASSLEATGRTEAFF.

This chain uses TRBV2 with TRBJ1-1, with D perhaps matching TRBD1 (6 bases). V shed 4 bases and J shed 1 base, with 16 bases lying between them. CDR3 length equals 16 residues. The germline V gene has CDR1 SNHLY and CDR2 FYNNEI. The CDR3 here is CASSVEGGIKNTEAFF. CDR3 nucleotide sequence: TGTGCCAGCAGTGTAGAAGGGGGAATCAAGAACACTGAAGCTTTCTTT.

The count of this clone is one. This chain uses TRBV4-1 with TRBJ2-1; D might be TRBD2 (6 bases). The CDR3 spans 16 residues. The V and J ends lost 3 bases and 7 bases respectively, with 19 bases between them. Germline assignment: CDR1 MGHRA and CDR2 YSYEKL. CDR3 residues: CASSHSVAGMRNEQFF. The CDR3 nucleotides are TGCGCCAGCAGCCACTCTGTCGCGGGGATGAGGAATGAGCAGTTCTTC.

This clone was observed a handful of times. The genes are TRBV1 and TRBJ1-1; the table's D call, TRBD1, has no DNA check behind it. TRBV1 is classified as a pseudogene. The CDR3 is 16 residues long. The CDR3 coding sequence is TGCACCAGCAGCCAAGGCCGGGACAGCGATAACACTGAAGCTTTCTTT. Its protein product is CTSSQGRDSDNTEAFF.

The chain combines TRBV3-1 (or the pseudogene TRBV3-2) with TRBJ1-2, with 8 bases fitting TRBD1. V was pared by 5 bases and J by 4 bases, with 6 bases of the junction left unmatched. Per germline, CDR1 LGHDT and CDR2 YNNKEL (reference sequence). This CDR3 comprises 14 residues. In DNA form, the CDR3 reads TGTGCCAGCAGCAGGACAGGGAACAGCTATGGCTACACCTTC. The encoded protein is CASSRTGNSYGYTF.

This chain joins TRBV5-4 and TRBJ1-3; D is possibly TRBD1 (6 bases). V was clipped by 7 bases and J by 7 bases, with 18 bases between them. This CDR3 is built from 14 residues. Germline CDR1 SGHNT, CDR2 YYREEE (reference sequence). CDR3 residues: CASGIQGSRNTIYF. CDR3 DNA sequence: TGTGCCAGCGGCATCCAGGGGAGTAGGAACACCATATATTTT.

Worth noting for this clone: Its ends do not fully match the called genes, so a read error is possible. The chain is built from TRBV29-1 and TRBJ1-5; 10 nucleotides align to TRBD1. There are 14 residues in the CDR3. Germline V gene sequence: CDR1 SQVTM, CDR2 ANQGSEA. The CDR3 coding sequence is TGCAGCGCCCTTCTAGACAGGGGGCCTCAGTCCCAGCATTTT. Amino acids: CSALLDRGPQSQHF. The variable domain in full, completed from reference TRBV29-1 and TRBJ1-5, reads SAVISQKPSRDICQRGTSLTIQCQVDSQVTMMFWYRQQPGQSLTLIATANQGSEATYESGFVIDKFPISRPNLTFSTLTVSNMSPEDSSIYLCSALLDRGPQSQHFGDGTRLSIL.

J is TRBJ1-1 and V is TRBV19; TRBD1 might be the D (6 bases). The length of the CDR3 is 14 residues. Germline assignment: CDR1 LNHDA and CDR2 SQIVND (reference sequence). Trimming stripped 7 bases from V and 0 bases from J, with 12 bases between. The CDR3 DNA follows: TGTGCCAGTACGACAGGAGCCATGAACACTGAAGCTTTCTTT. Translated: CASTTGAMNTEAFF.